These 26 T cell receptor beta chains were all obtained from the same sample, sequenced in a study of shared clonotypes between healthy human individuals. Repertoires were generated with immunoSEQ multiplex PCR, while TCRdb's copy carries only in-frame clones and drops some. The repertoire holds 180,000 or so clones, with roughly 91% as singletons. The specimen sequenced was naive CD4+ T cells sorted from blood. The subset was: CD45RA+ positively selected. Receptor source: a woman in her 30s in good health.

The V call is TRBV19, the J call TRBJ2-7; D gene ambiguous. Per the germline V gene, CDR1 is LNHDA and CDR2 is SQIVND (reference sequence). V shed 2 bases and J shed 5 bases, with 22 bases lying between them. This CDR3 is built from 17 residues. The CDR3 sequence is CASSILGWAPVNNEQYF. The CDR3 DNA sequence: TGTGCCAGTAGTATATTGGGGTGGGCTCCGGTAAACAACGAGCAGTACTTC.

This chain joins TRBV7-3 and TRBJ2-3, with D maybe TRBD1 (6 bases). The germline V gene encodes CDR1 SGHTA and CDR2 FQGTGA. There are 16 residues in the CDR3. Deletions cut 2 bases from V and 2 bases from J, with 14 bases between. The CDR3 bases are TGTGCCAGCAGCTTAGGTTCAGGACAGAACACAGATACGCAGTATTTT. Translating gives CASSLGSGQNTDTQYF.

The gene calls are TRBV30 and TRBJ1-2; tentative D call: TRBD1 (6 bases). Deletions cut 0 bases from V and 7 bases from J, with 24 bases between. CDR1 is GTSNPN and CDR2 is SVGIG in the germline V gene (reference sequence). This CDR3 contains 17 residues. The CDR3 sequence is CAWSVLMRGARRGGYTF. The CDR3 bases are TGTGCCTGGAGTGTTTTAATGCGGGGGGCGCGAAGGGGTGGCTACACCTTC.

This clone was seen a single time. V is TRBV7-6 and J is TRBJ2-2; 7 bases match TRBD2. This CDR3 has 16 residues. The V and J ends lost 4 bases and 2 bases, in that order; junction bases with no gene match: 7. From germline, CDR1 is SGHVS and CDR2 FNYEAQ. CDR3 coding DNA: TGTGCCAGCAGCTCTAGGGGAGGGCTAAACACCGGGGAGCTGTTTTTT. Translated, it gives CASSSRGGLNTGELFF.

The rearrangement uses TRBV11-2 and TRBJ2-5, with D perhaps TRBD1 (6 bases). The CDR3 length is 13 residues. Between the trimmed V and J ends, which lost 5 bases and 3 bases, there was a span of 10 bases. The germline V gene encodes CDR1 SGHAT and CDR2 FQNNGV. The CDR3 loop is CASSQQGKETQYF. The CDR3 DNA is TGTGCCAGCAGCCAACAGGGAAAAGAGACCCAGTACTTC.

V usage is TRBV10-2 and J usage is TRBJ2-7, with 9 bases aligning to TRBD2. CDR1 WSHSY and CDR2 SAAADI come from the germline V gene. Unmatched junction bases numbered 10, after V lost 9 bases and J lost 7 bases. This CDR3 has 13 amino acids. The CDR3: CASGGREGREQYF. DNA of the CDR3: TGCGCCAGTGGAGGGCGGGAGGGCCGGGAGCAGTACTTC.

The V and J genes are TRBV29-1 and TRBJ2-1; 11 bases fit TRBD2. The junction had 8 bases not matched to a gene; V was cut back by 1 base and J by 6 bases. The V gene's germline CDR1 is SQVTM and CDR2 ANQGSEA. The length of the CDR3 is 16 residues. CDR3 region: CSVEAPGLAEFNEQFF. The CDR3 DNA follows: TGCAGCGTTGAAGCCCCGGGACTAGCGGAGTTCAATGAGCAGTTCTTC.

The chain couples TRBV5-1 to TRBJ2-7; the match to TRBD2 covers 8 bases. The CDR3 contains 14 residues. Germline loops: CDR1 SGHRS, CDR2 YFSETQ. V was clipped by 1 base and J by 3 bases; unmatched bases: 3. The CDR3, as DNA: TGCGCCAGCAGCTTGCGAACTAGCGGCTACGAGCAGTACTTC. Translating gives CASSLRTSGYEQYF.

V usage is TRBV28 and J usage is TRBJ2-7; TRBD2 matches 11 bases. The CDR3 spans 15 residues. J gave up 3 bases and V 8 bases, and 9 bases lay outside the gene matches. Germline loops: CDR1 MDHEN, CDR2 SYDVKM. The CDR3 region has the DNA TGTGCCAGCGCCCGGGGGGGGACTAGCGGCTACGAGCAGTACTTC. Translation: CASARGGTSGYEQYF.

This chain joins TRBV4-1 and TRBJ1-2; 7 bases fit TRBD1. V gave up 3 bases and J gave up 0 bases; unmatched junction bases: 16. CDR1 and CDR2 (germline): MGHRA, YSYEKL. The CDR3 loop spans 19 amino acids. CDR3 sequence reads: CASSHREAIRDSPNYGYTF. CDR3 bases: TGCGCCAGCAGCCACCGGGAGGCGATCCGGGACAGCCCTAACTATGGCTACACCTTC.

This chain connects TRBV18 to TRBJ2-2; D remains ambiguous. Germline loops: CDR1 KGHSH, CDR2 LQKENI. The CDR3 runs 14 residues. Trimming shortened V by 0 bases and J by 4 bases, and 6 bases separated the two germline ends. CDR3 sequence: CASSPPVITGELFF. CDR3 bases: TGTGCCAGCTCACCACCGGTTATCACCGGGGAGCTGTTTTTT.

This clone was observed once. The V and J genes are TRBV30 and TRBJ1-1; D unclear. V lost 0 bases and J lost 2, with 13 bases in between. Germline-derived CDR1 and CDR2 are GTSNPN and SVGIG (reference sequence). The CDR3 is made up of 15 amino acids. The CDR3 DNA follows: TGTGCCTGGAGTGTACTGGGCAGGAAAAACACTGAAGCTTTCTTT. Translated: CAWSVLGRKNTEAFF.

The rearrangement joins TRBV2 to TRBJ2-1, with a tentative D call TRBD1 (6 bases). Germline CDR1 reads SNHLY; CDR2 reads FYNNEI. Trimming took off 3 bases at V and 3 bases at J, with 12 bases between the two ends. The CDR3 runs 15 residues. The CDR3 DNA reads TGTGCCAGCAGTGAGCGCAGGGGAAACTACAATGAGCAGTTCTTC. Protein: CASSERRGNYNEQFF. Supplemented by reference TRBV2 and TRBJ2-1, the full variable domain reads EPEVTQTPSHQVTQMGQEVILRCVPISNHLYFYWYRQILGQKVEFLVSFYNNEISEKSEIFDDQFSVERPDGSNFTLKIRSTKLEDSAMYFCASSERRGNYNEQFFGPGTRLTVL.

The chain couples TRBV16 to TRBJ2-7; D perhaps matches TRBD2 (5 bases). From germline, CDR1 is KGHSY and CDR2 FQNENV. This CDR3 region has 15 residues. The ends were cut back, 3 bases at V and 0 bases at J, with 12 bases in the middle. Here the CDR3 reads CASSHQGSSSYEQYF. The CDR3 nucleotides are TGTGCCAGCAGCCACCAAGGGAGCAGCTCCTACGAGCAGTACTTC.

This clone was observed once. The rearrangement uses TRBV4-1 and TRBJ1-3, with unresolved D. V was trimmed by 0 bases and J by 1 base, leaving 4 bases between them. The germline CDR1 and CDR2 sequences are MGHRA and YSYEKL. The CDR3 loop spans 14 amino acids. Here the CDR3 reads CASSQEGSGNTIYF. The CDR3 bases are TGCGCCAGCAGCCAAGAAGGATCTGGAAACACCATATATTTT.

The chain joins TRBV18 to TRBJ1-1; D is undetermined. This CDR3 spans 15 amino acids. Germline-derived CDR1 and CDR2 are KGHSH and LQKENI. V lost 4 bases and J lost 0, with 12 bases in between. CDR3 sequence (DNA): TGTGCCAGCTCACTAGCAAGTACAGTGAACACTGAAGCTTTCTTT. The encoded protein is CASSLASTVNTEAFF.

The chain has TRBV4-1 and TRBJ2-3; 8 bases are shared with TRBD2. The CDR3 is made up of 13 amino acids. V was pared by 6 bases and J by 7 bases, with 6 bases of the junction left unmatched. Germline V lookup: CDR1 MGHRA, CDR2 YSYEKL. The CDR3 here is CASRDRGGNTQYF. The CDR3 DNA reads as TGCGCCAGCAGGGATCGGGGGGGAAATACGCAGTATTTT.

This clone was detected once. This chain uses TRBV11-2 with TRBJ1-3, with D maybe TRBD1 (5 bases). V shed 4 bases and J shed 2 bases, with 15 bases lying between them. CDR1 and CDR2 (germline): SGHAT, FQNNGV. CDR3 length equals 16 residues. In DNA form, the CDR3 reads TGTGCCAGCAGCTGGGCAGGGAACCCCACTGGAAACACCATATATTTT. Its protein is CASSWAGNPTGNTIYF.

This clone was counted only a few times. The chain carries TRBV27 and TRBJ1-3, with D maybe TRBD1 (6 bases). With 6 bases removed from V and 0 bases from J, the gap between germline ends came to 9 bases. CDR3 length equals 14 residues. The germline gives CDR1 MNHEY, CDR2 SMNVEV (reference sequence). CDR3: CASRRTASGNTIYF. In DNA, the CDR3 is TGTGCCAGCAGAAGGACAGCCTCTGGAAACACCATATATTTT.

J is TRBJ2-1 and V is TRBV6-1; TRBD2 matches 7 bases. The J segment lost 3 bases and the V segment lost 2 bases, leaving 7 bases of the junction unmatched. The CDR3 has 16 amino acids. Germline V CDR1 and CDR2: MNHNS, SASEGT. DNA for the CDR3: TGTGCCAGCAGTGAATCGACTAGCTCTATCTACAATGAGCAGTTCTTC. It specifies CASSESTSSIYNEQFF.

This chain links TRBV19 with TRBJ2-7; D perhaps matches TRBD1 (6 bases). The V and J ends lost 7 bases and 2 bases respectively, with 15 bases between them. CDR1 is LNHDA and CDR2 is SQIVND in the germline V gene (reference sequence). CDR3 size: 14 residues. As DNA, the CDR3 is TGTGCCAGTACCCCGTCGGGACAAACCTACGAGCAGTACTTC. Amino acid sequence: CASTPSGQTYEQYF.

The J gene is TRBJ1-5, the V gene TRBV9; TRBD1 agrees at 8 bases. The V gene's germline CDR1 is SGDLS and CDR2 YYNGEE. CDR3 length: 16 residues. The junction had 12 bases not matched to a gene; V was cut back by 4 bases and J by 6 bases. The CDR3: CASSLSSGGNSQPQHF. CDR3 in DNA: TGTGCCAGCAGCCTCTCGTCAGGGGGCAATAGTCAGCCCCAGCATTTT.

The V call is TRBV28, the J call TRBJ2-7; possibly TRBD1 or TRBD2 for D (5 bases each). From germline, CDR1 is MDHEN and CDR2 SYDVKM. Trimming stripped 3 bases from V and 6 bases from J, with 12 bases between. The length of the CDR3 is 13 residues. The CDR3 protein is CASSFWGTGEQYF. In DNA form, the CDR3 reads TGTGCCAGCAGTTTTTGGGGGACGGGCGAGCAGTACTTC.

The CDR3 region is CASKWVGNEQYF. For the CDR3, the DNA is TGTGCCAGCAAGTGGGTTGGTAACGAGCAGTACTTC. This chain connects TRBV28 to TRBJ2-7; no definite D call. This CDR3 comprises 12 residues. The V end was cut by 7 bases, the J end by 5 bases, with 12 bases between. Per germline, CDR1 MDHEN and CDR2 SYDVKM.

The chain has TRBV4-1 and TRBJ2-7; 8 nucleotides line up with TRBD2. CDR1 MGHRA and CDR2 YSYEKL come from the germline V gene. The CDR3 consists of 17 residues. V shed 0 bases and J 0 bases; nucleotides not matched to a gene: 7. CDR3 in amino acids: CASSQESTSGLSYEQYF. In DNA form, the CDR3 reads TGCGCCAGCAGCCAAGAAAGTACTAGCGGCCTCTCCTACGAGCAGTACTTC.

The chain employs TRBV7-7 and TRBJ2-5, with D perhaps assigned TRBD1 or TRBD2 (5 bases each). The CDR3 runs 13 residues. The V gene's germline CDR1 is SSHAT and CDR2 FNYEAQ (reference sequence). V lost 5 bases, J lost 7 bases, and 14 bases lay in between. The CDR3 region has the DNA TGTGCCAGCAGCGCCGGGACGACGACGACCCAGTACTTC. Translation: CASSAGTTTTQYF.